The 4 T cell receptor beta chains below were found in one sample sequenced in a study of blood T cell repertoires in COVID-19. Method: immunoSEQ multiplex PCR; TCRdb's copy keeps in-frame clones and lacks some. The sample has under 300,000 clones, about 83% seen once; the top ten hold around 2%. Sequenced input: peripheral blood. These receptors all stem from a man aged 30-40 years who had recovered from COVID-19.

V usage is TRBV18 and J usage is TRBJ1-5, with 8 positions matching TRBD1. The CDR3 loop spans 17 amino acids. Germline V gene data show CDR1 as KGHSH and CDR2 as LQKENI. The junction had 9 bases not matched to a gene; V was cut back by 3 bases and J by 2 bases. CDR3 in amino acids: CASSPGQGLSRNQPQHF. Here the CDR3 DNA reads TGTGCCAGCTCACCCGGACAGGGCCTATCTCGCAATCAGCCCCAGCATTTT.

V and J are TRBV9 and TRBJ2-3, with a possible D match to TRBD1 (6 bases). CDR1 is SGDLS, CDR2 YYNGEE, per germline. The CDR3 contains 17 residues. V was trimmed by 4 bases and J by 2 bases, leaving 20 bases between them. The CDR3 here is CASSFGRGGTLTDTQYF. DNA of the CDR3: TGTGCCAGCAGCTTTGGGAGAGGGGGAACCCTCACAGATACGCAGTATTTT.

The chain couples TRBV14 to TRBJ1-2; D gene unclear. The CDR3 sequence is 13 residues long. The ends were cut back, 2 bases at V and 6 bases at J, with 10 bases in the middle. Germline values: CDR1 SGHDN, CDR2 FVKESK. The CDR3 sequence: CASSQSGLNGYTF. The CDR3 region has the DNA TGTGCCAGCAGCCAATCGGGATTGAATGGCTACACCTTC.

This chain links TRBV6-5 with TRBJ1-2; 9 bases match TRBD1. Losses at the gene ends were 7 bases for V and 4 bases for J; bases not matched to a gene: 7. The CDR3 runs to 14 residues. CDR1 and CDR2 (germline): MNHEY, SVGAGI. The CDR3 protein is CASTSGQGFYGYTF. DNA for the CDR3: TGTGCCAGCACCTCGGGACAGGGATTCTATGGCTACACCTTC.